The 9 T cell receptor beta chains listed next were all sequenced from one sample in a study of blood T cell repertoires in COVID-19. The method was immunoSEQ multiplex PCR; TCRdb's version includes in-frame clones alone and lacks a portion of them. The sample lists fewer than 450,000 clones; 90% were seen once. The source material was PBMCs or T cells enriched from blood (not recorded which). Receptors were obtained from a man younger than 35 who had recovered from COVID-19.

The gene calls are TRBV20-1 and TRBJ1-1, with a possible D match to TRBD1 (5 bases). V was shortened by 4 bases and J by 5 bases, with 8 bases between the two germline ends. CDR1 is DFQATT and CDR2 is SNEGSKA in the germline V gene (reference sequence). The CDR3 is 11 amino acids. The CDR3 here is CSATTVTEAFF. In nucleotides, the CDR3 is TGCAGTGCTACGACAGTGACTGAAGCTTTCTTT.

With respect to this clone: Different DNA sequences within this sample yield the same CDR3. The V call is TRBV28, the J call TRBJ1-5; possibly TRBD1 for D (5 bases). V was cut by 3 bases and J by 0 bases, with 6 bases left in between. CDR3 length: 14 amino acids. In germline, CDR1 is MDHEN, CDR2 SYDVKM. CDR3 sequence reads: CASSLGGSNQPQHF. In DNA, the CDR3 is TGTGCCAGCAGTTTGGGGGGTAGCAATCAGCCCCAGCATTTT.

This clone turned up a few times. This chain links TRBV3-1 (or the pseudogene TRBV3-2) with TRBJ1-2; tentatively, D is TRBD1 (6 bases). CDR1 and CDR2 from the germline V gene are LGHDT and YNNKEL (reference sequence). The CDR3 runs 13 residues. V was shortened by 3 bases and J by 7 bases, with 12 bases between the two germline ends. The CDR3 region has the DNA TGTGCCAGCAGCCAGGGGGCAAGAACTGGCTACACCTTC. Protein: CASSQGARTGYTF.

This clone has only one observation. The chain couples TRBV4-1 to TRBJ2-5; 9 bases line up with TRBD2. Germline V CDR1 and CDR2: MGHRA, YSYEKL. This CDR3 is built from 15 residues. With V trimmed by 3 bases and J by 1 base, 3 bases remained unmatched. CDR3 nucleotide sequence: TGCGCCAGCAGCCAGAAGGGACTAGCCCAAGAGACCCAGTACTTC. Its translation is CASSQKGLAQETQYF.

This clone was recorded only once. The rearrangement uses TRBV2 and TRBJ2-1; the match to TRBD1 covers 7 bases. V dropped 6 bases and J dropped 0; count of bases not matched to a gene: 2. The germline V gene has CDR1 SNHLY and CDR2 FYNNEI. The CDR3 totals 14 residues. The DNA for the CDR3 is TGTGCCAGCAGACAGGGGAGCTCCTACAATGAGCAGTTCTTC. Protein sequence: CASRQGSSYNEQFF.

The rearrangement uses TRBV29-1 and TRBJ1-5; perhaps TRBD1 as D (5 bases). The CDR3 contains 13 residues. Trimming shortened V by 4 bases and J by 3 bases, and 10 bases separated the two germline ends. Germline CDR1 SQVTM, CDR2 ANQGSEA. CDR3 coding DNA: TGCAGCGTTGCCGAACAGGACAATCAGCCCCAGCATTTT. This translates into CSVAEQDNQPQHF.

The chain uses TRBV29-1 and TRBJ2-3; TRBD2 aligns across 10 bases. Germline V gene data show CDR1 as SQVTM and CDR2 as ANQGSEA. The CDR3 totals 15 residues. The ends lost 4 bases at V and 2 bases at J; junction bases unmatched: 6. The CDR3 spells CSVAVSGGTTDTQYF. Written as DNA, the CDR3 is TGCAGCGTTGCTGTTAGCGGGGGGACCACAGATACGCAGTATTTT.

The CDR3 region is CASSPLGSSNTEAFF. In DNA, the CDR3 is TGTGCCAGCAGCCCTTTGGGCAGTTCGAACACTGAAGCTTTCTTT. This chain connects TRBV7-3 to TRBJ1-1; no clear D gene. The CDR3 runs 15 residues. Germline V CDR1 and CDR2: SGHTA, FQGTGA. V was shortened by 5 bases and J by 1 base, with 14 bases between the two germline ends.

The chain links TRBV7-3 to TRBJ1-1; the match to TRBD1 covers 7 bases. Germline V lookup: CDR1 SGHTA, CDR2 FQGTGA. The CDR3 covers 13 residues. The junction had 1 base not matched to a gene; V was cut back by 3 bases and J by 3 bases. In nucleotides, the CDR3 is TGTGCCAGCAGCTTCCAGGGGGACACTGAAGCTTTCTTT. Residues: CASSFQGDTEAFF.